This T cell receptor (beta chain) comes out of a study of blood T cell repertoires in COVID-19. Background on the study: Italy, Spain and the United States were the sources of the convalescent and acute COVID-19 samples. T cells, B-cell-depleted T cells, or PBMCs provided the cDNA or gDNA that served as material.

V dropped 2 bases and J dropped 5; count of bases not matched to a gene: 4. Germline CDR1 MNHNS, CDR2 SASEGT. This CDR3 spans 15 amino acids. Seattle's cohort entered during active infection and was followed longitudinally. Measured with immunoSEQ multiplex PCR; TCRdb has only the in-frame clones, and not every one. Of 150,000 or so clones detected, more than 75% appear once; the ten largest clones hold about an eighth. Input material: peripheral blood. The chain couples TRBV6-1 to TRBJ2-1, with TRBD2 matching 9 bases. This TCR came from a woman aged 65 to 85 with COVID-19, enrolled during active disease. The CDR3 DNA reads TGTGCCAGCAGTGAACTTGCGGGGGGGAACAATGAGCAGTTCTTC. Translating it yields CASSELAGGNNEQFF.